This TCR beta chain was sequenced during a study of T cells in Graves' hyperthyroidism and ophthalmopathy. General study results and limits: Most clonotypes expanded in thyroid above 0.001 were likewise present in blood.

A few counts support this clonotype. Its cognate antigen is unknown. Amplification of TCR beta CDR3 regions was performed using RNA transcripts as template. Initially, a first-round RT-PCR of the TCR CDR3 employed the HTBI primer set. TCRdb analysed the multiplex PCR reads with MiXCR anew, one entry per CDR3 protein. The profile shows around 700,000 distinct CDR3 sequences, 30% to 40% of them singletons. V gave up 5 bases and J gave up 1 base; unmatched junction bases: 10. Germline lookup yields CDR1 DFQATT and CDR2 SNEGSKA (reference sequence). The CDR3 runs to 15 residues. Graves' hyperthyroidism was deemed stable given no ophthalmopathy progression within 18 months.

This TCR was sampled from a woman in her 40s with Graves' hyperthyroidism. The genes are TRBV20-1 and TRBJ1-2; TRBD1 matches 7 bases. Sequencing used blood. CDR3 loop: CSASERDRLNYGYTF. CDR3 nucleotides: TGCAGTGCTTCGGAGCGGGACAGACTTAACTATGGCTACACCTTC.